The 32 T cell receptor beta chains below come from one sample, sequenced in a study of cytomegalovirus exposure and HLA in healthy donors. PCR employed 60 Vbeta and 13 Jbeta primers. TCRdb's table, derived via immunoSEQ multiplex PCR, lists solely in-frame clones and lacks some. The repertoire consists of tens of thousands of clones, with about 76% occurring once and the leading ten covering 4.5% to 5.5%. The sequencing input was PBMCs. The receptors were gathered from a man aged 45-65 years in good health and CMV-seronegative.

CDR3 loop: CASSLAQGSGNTIYF. In nucleotides, the CDR3 is TGTGCCAGCAGCTTAGCGCAGGGCTCTGGAAACACCATATATTTT. This sequence joins TRBV7-8 and TRBJ1-3; D possibly corresponds to TRBD1 (5 bases). The length of the CDR3 is 15 residues. CDR1 and CDR2 from the germline V gene are SGHVS and FQNEAQ. V lost 0 bases and J lost 0, with 6 bases in between.

The sample holds a few counts of this clone. The chain joins TRBV5-1 to TRBJ2-1; 9 bases agree with TRBD1. CDR3 length: 15 residues. V dropped 1 base and J dropped 6; count of bases not matched to a gene: 5. Germline V lookup: CDR1 SGHRS, CDR2 YFSETQ. The CDR3 DNA follows: TGCGCCAGCAGCTTGAGTAGGACAGGGGTCAATGAGCAGTTCTTC. As protein: CASSLSRTGVNEQFF.

This sequence joins TRBV15 and TRBJ2-7; possible D gene TRBD2, 7 bases. CDR1 is LNHNV, CDR2 YYDKDF, per germline (reference sequence). This CDR3 contains 15 residues. V lost 6 bases, J lost 5 bases, and 20 bases lay in between. In DNA form, the CDR3 reads TGTGCCACCAGTCTCGAGGGGGGGGGCATCCACGAGCAGTACTTC. Protein product: CATSLEGGGIHEQYF.

The rearrangement uses TRBV2 and TRBJ2-1; 11 bases map to TRBD2. V trimming: 9 bases; J trimming: 6 bases; junction bases outside the gene matches: 10. The germline CDR1 and CDR2 sequences are SNHLY and FYNNEI. This CDR3 is built from 15 residues. This CDR3 reads CARASGGSWGNEQFF. CDR3 bases: TGTGCCAGGGCTAGCGGGGGGTCGTGGGGCAATGAGCAGTTCTTC.

Only a few counts were recorded for this clone. The rearrangement links TRBV30 to TRBJ1-1, with D tentatively TRBD1 (6 bases). Trimming removed 0 bases from V and 3 bases from J, with 20 bases in between. CDR3 size: 17 residues. Germline lookup yields CDR1 GTSNPN and CDR2 SVGIG (reference sequence). The CDR3 region is CAWSVPKLSNRDTEAFF. The DNA of the CDR3 is TGTGCCTGGAGTGTCCCGAAACTTTCCAACAGGGACACTGAAGCTTTCTTT.

This clone showed up just a few times. The chain uses TRBV7-9 and TRBJ1-1; D unclear. The CDR3 totals 13 residues. In germline, CDR1 is SEHNR, CDR2 FQNEAQ (reference sequence). V lost 1 base to trimming and J lost 6 bases, with 9 bases between them. CDR3 in amino acids: CASSLGGVAEAFF. The CDR3 nucleotides are TGTGCCAGCAGCTTAGGGGGAGTGGCTGAAGCTTTCTTT. Drawing the rest from reference TRBV7-9 and TRBJ1-1, the complete variable domain is DTGVSQNPRHKITKRGQNVTFRCDPISEHNRLYWYRQTLGQGPEFLTYFQNEAQLEKSRLLSDRFSAERPKGSFSTLEIQRTEQGDSAMYLCASSLGGVAEAFFGQGTRLTVV.

The V call is TRBV23-1, the J call TRBJ2-2; 9 nucleotides align to TRBD1. TRBV23-1 is marked as an open reading frame, function uncertain. The CDR3 runs 16 residues. V gave up 7 bases and J gave up 4 bases; unmatched junction bases: 10. The CDR3 DNA sequence: TGCGCCAGCAACAATGGACAGGGGAGTTTCACCGGGGAGCTGTTTTTT. It codes for CASNNGQGSFTGELFF.

The V gene is TRBV7-8, the J gene TRBJ2-1; tentative D call: TRBD2 (7 bases). The germline gives CDR1 SGHVS, CDR2 FQNEAQ. This CDR3 contains 17 residues. V dropped 5 bases and J dropped 2 bases, with 19 bases sitting between them. The CDR3 here is CASSRFGGLQTYNEQFF. Written as DNA, the CDR3 is TGTGCCAGCAGCCGTTTCGGGGGGCTTCAAACCTACAATGAGCAGTTCTTC.

The J gene is TRBJ1-5, the V gene TRBV5-8; 12 bases agree with TRBD1. With 4 bases clipped from V and 1 base from J, the junction kept 6 bases outside the gene matches. The CDR3 runs to 17 residues. Germline V gene sequence: CDR1 SGHTS, CDR2 YDEGEE. CDR3 in amino acids: CASSLPGQGASNQPQHF. The CDR3 coding sequence is TGTGCCAGCAGCCTCCCGGGACAGGGGGCGAGCAATCAGCCCCAGCATTTT.

The CDR3: CASSVETGGSTDTQYF. CDR3 DNA: TGTGCCAGCAGCGTAGAGACAGGGGGTAGCACAGATACGCAGTATTTT. The V and J genes are TRBV9 and TRBJ2-3, with 9 bases matching TRBD1. Germline CDR1 reads SGDLS; CDR2 reads YYNGEE. The J segment lost 0 bases and the V segment lost 0 bases, leaving 2 bases of the junction unmatched. The CDR3 loop spans 16 amino acids.

The chain recombines TRBV19 with TRBJ1-1; D unclear. Germline V CDR1 and CDR2: LNHDA, SQIVND (reference sequence). Trimming shortened V by 6 bases and J by 1 base, and 9 bases separated the two germline ends. CDR3 size: 13 residues. CDR3 nucleotide sequence: TGTGCCAGTAGCCTCCGAGAGAACACTGAAGCTTTCTTT. The encoded protein is CASSLRENTEAFF.

The rearrangement uses TRBV29-1 and TRBJ2-1; D perhaps matches TRBD2 (5 bases). Trimming took 4 bases from V and 0 from J, leaving 19 bases between them. CDR3 size: 17 residues. Germline values: CDR1 SQVTM, CDR2 ANQGSEA. CDR3 loop: CSVVAAGPKSSYNEQFF. The CDR3 region has the DNA TGCAGCGTTGTGGCGGCGGGTCCTAAGAGCTCCTACAATGAGCAGTTCTTC.

J is TRBJ2-3 and V is TRBV7-9, with 8 nucleotides matching TRBD1. The CDR3 spans 15 residues. The V segment lost 3 bases and the J segment 4 bases; nucleotides outside the gene matches: 6. From germline, CDR1 is SEHNR and CDR2 FQNEAQ (reference sequence). CDR3 sequence: CASSFAGQGADTQYF. The CDR3 DNA sequence: TGTGCCAGCAGCTTCGCCGGACAGGGAGCAGATACGCAGTATTTT.

The gene calls are TRBV11-3 and TRBJ2-5, with TRBD2 matching 8 bases. The CDR3 extends over 13 amino acids. CDR1 and CDR2 from the germline V gene are SGHNT and YENEEA. J was trimmed by 5 bases and V by 5 bases; bases with no gene match: 4. The CDR3 coding sequence is TGTGCCAGCAGCCGGGGCGGGGGGGAGACCCAGTACTTC. Its protein is CASSRGGGETQYF.

This clone has only a few counts. V and J are TRBV5-1 and TRBJ2-5; TRBD2 matches 12 bases. V shed 4 bases and J 1 base; nucleotides not matched to a gene: 8. The CDR3 runs to 17 residues. Germline V CDR1 and CDR2: SGHRS, YFSETQ. The CDR3 DNA follows: TGCGCCAGCAGCAGGGGACTAGCGGGCTACCTCCAAGAGACCCAGTACTTC. It encodes CASSRGLAGYLQETQYF.

This clone was counted once. The rearrangement links TRBV5-6 to TRBJ2-5; D may be TRBD2 (6 bases). Deletions cut 2 bases from V and 7 bases from J, with 12 bases between. Germline CDR1 is SGHDT and CDR2 is YYEEEE. The CDR3 is 13 residues long. For the CDR3, the DNA is TGTGCCAGCAGCTTCTCTACGGGAGCGACCCAGTACTTC. This sequence encodes CASSFSTGATQYF.

This chain uses TRBV27 with TRBJ2-3; 9 bases line up with TRBD2. The junction had 13 bases not matched to a gene; V was cut back by 8 bases and J by 1 base. Germline values: CDR1 MNHEY, CDR2 SMNVEV (reference sequence). The CDR3 has 17 residues. DNA for the CDR3: TGTGCCAGCTGTGCGTCTAGCGGGGATTACGGCACAGATACGCAGTATTTT. Translated: CASCASSGDYGTDTQYF.

The chain carries TRBV28 and TRBJ1-2; D possibly corresponds to TRBD1 (5 bases). CDR1 is MDHEN and CDR2 is SYDVKM in the germline V gene. The germline V and J ends were trimmed by 6 bases and 4 bases, with 12 bases remaining between them. The CDR3 runs to 13 residues. CDR3 coding DNA: TGTGCCAGCAGAGAGACAGACCTCTATGGCTACACCTTC. It codes for CASRETDLYGYTF.

The rearrangement joins TRBV11-3 to TRBJ2-2, with D perhaps matching TRBD2 (6 bases). CDR1 and CDR2 (germline): SGHNT, YENEEA. The ends were cut back, 3 bases at V and 5 bases at J, with 16 bases in the middle. The CDR3 contains 16 residues. The chain's CDR3 is CASSLTLAALTGELFF. For the CDR3, the DNA is TGTGCCAGCAGCTTGACACTAGCCGCCCTAACCGGGGAGCTGTTTTTT.

The J gene is TRBJ2-1, the V gene TRBV6-1, with a possible D match to TRBD2 (6 bases). Trimming cost V 2 bases and J 9 bases, with 26 bases left between them. CDR1 MNHNS and CDR2 SASEGT come from the germline V gene. This CDR3 is built from 18 residues. The CDR3 protein is CASSESSSPAGWVGEQFF. CDR3 coding DNA: TGTGCCAGCAGTGAATCAAGCAGTCCGGCGGGGTGGGTTGGTGAGCAGTTCTTC.

The chain carries TRBV5-1 and TRBJ2-2, with TRBD1 identical over 9 bases. This CDR3 has 15 amino acids. In germline, CDR1 is SGHRS, CDR2 YFSETQ. With 2 bases clipped from V and 3 bases from J, the junction kept 2 bases outside the gene matches. In nucleotides, the CDR3 is TGCGCCAGCAGCTTACAGGGGGCAGACACCGGGGAGCTGTTTTTT. It codes for CASSLQGADTGELFF.

The V and J genes are TRBV5-4 and TRBJ1-1; tentatively, D is TRBD1 (6 bases). Trimming cost V 4 bases and J 1 base, with 14 bases left between them. This CDR3 comprises 15 residues. CDR1 is SGHNT and CDR2 is YYREEE in the germline V gene (reference sequence). CDR3: CASSTRQDRNTEAFF. The CDR3, as DNA: TGTGCCAGCAGCACCCGACAGGACCGGAACACTGAAGCTTTCTTT.

The genes are TRBV27 and TRBJ2-7; TRBD1 might be the D (5 bases). Deletions cut 4 bases from V and 6 bases from J, with 10 bases between. CDR3 size: 12 residues. Germline V gene lookup returns CDR1 MNHEY and CDR2 SMNVEV (reference sequence). CDR3 amino acids: CASSYMGREQYF. For the CDR3, the DNA is TGTGCCAGCAGTTATATGGGGCGCGAGCAGTACTTC.

The chain carries TRBV7-3 and TRBJ1-1, with D hard to call. Germline loops: CDR1 SGHTA, CDR2 FQGTGA. Trimming removed 3 bases from V and 5 bases from J, with 10 bases in between. This CDR3 comprises 13 residues. CDR3 sequence: CASSLGQGTEAFF. CDR3 nucleotide sequence: TGTGCCAGCAGCTTGGGCCAAGGAACTGAAGCTTTCTTT. Variable domain in full (rest from reference TRBV7-3 and TRBJ1-1): GAGVSQTPSNKVTEKGKYVELRCDPISGHTALYWYRQSLGQGPEFLIYFQGTGAADDSGLPNDRFFAVRPEGSVSTLKIQRTERGDSAVYLCASSLGQGTEAFFGQGTRLTVV.

V and J are TRBV5-4 and TRBJ2-7; D might be TRBD1 (6 bases). CDR1 SGHNT and CDR2 YYREEE come from the germline V gene (reference sequence). V lost 2 bases to trimming and J lost 5 bases, with 11 bases between them. This CDR3 region has 13 residues. CDR3 sequence reads: CASSFARGHEQYF. CDR3 nucleotide sequence: TGTGCCAGCAGCTTCGCCAGGGGCCACGAGCAGTACTTC.

J is TRBJ2-5 and V is TRBV9, with D possibly matching TRBD1 (6 bases). CDR1 and CDR2 (germline): SGDLS, YYNGEE. V gave up 1 base and J gave up 1 base, with 8 bases separating them. CDR3 length: 14 amino acids. The CDR3 DNA sequence: TGTGCCAGCAGCGTACAGGGGACCCAAGAGACCCAGTACTTC. This codes for CASSVQGTQETQYF.

The CDR3 loop is CARDRQVDQPQHF. The CDR3 nucleotides are TGTGCCAGGGACCGACAGGTGGATCAGCCCCAGCATTTT. This chain connects TRBV19 to TRBJ1-5, with TRBD1 as a possible D gene (6 bases). CDR1 LNHDA and CDR2 SQIVND come from the germline V gene (reference sequence). Deletions cut 9 bases from V and 5 bases from J, with 14 bases between. The CDR3 covers 13 residues.

The chain has TRBV4-2 and TRBJ2-2, with TRBD2 identical over 9 bases. V lost 4 bases and J lost 0; bases outside the gene matches: 9. CDR3 length equals 18 residues. Germline V gene data show CDR1 as LGHNA and CDR2 as YNFKEQ. CDR3 nucleotide sequence: TGTGCCAGCAGCCTCCGTTTAGCGGGGGTTACGAACACCGGGGAGCTGTTTTTT. It is translated as CASSLRLAGVTNTGELFF.

This clone was detected a few times. The gene calls are TRBV7-8 and TRBJ1-5; 7 bases map to TRBD1. The junction had 7 bases not matched to a gene; V was cut back by 5 bases and J by 6 bases. The germline gives CDR1 SGHVS, CDR2 FQNEAQ. The CDR3 is 14 amino acids. The CDR3 is CASSPTGEIQPQHF. CDR3 bases: TGTGCCAGCAGCCCCACAGGGGAGATTCAGCCCCAGCATTTT.

V and J are TRBV7-6 and TRBJ2-5, with TRBD1 identical over 8 bases. The V gene end was trimmed by 5 bases and the J gene end by 5 bases; junction bases not matched to a gene: 7. The germline CDR1 and CDR2 sequences are SGHVS and FNYEAQ. The CDR3 is 14 amino acids. The CDR3 sequence: CASSLYQGAETQYF. CDR3 DNA sequence: TGTGCCAGCAGCCTTTACCAGGGGGCGGAGACCCAGTACTTC.

The chain combines TRBV7-2 with TRBJ1-1, with a tentative D call TRBD1 (6 bases). The germline gives CDR1 SGHTA, CDR2 FQGNSA. CDR3 length: 15 amino acids. Trimming stripped 1 base from V and 5 bases from J, with 14 bases between. The CDR3 DNA sequence: TGTGCCAGCAGCTTAGGAACAGGGCGAGGGACTGAAGCTTTCTTT. This gives the protein CASSLGTGRGTEAFF.

This clone occurred a few times. The chain uses TRBV9 and TRBJ2-3; 8 nucleotides match TRBD2. The CDR3 extends over 16 amino acids. V lost 3 bases, J lost 5 bases, and 11 bases stayed unmatched. Per the germline V gene, CDR1 is SGDLS and CDR2 is YYNGEE. CDR3 sequence: CASSALLSGGGDTQYF. CDR3 nucleotide sequence: TGTGCCAGCAGCGCCCTCCTGTCGGGGGGGGGAGATACGCAGTATTTT.